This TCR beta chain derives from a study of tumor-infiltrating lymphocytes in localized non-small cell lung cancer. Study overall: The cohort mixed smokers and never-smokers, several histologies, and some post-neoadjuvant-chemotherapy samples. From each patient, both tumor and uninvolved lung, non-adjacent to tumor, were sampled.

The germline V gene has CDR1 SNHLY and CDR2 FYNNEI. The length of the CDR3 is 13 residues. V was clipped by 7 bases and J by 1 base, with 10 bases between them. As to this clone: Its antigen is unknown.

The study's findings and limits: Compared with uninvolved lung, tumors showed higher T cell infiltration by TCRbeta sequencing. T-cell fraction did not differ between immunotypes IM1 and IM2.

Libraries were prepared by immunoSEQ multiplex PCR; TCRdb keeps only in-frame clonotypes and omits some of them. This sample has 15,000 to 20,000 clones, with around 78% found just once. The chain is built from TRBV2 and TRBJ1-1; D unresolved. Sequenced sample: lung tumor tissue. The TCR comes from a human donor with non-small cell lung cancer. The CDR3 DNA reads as TGTGCCAGCATCAGTCCCCAGAACACTGAAGCTTTCTTT. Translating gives CASISPQNTEAFF. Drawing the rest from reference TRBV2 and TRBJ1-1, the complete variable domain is EPEVTQTPSHQVTQMGQEVILRCVPISNHLYFYWYRQILGQKVEFLVSFYNNEISEKSEIFDDQFSVERPDGSNFTLKIRSTKLEDSAMYFCASISPQNTEAFFGQGTRLTVV.